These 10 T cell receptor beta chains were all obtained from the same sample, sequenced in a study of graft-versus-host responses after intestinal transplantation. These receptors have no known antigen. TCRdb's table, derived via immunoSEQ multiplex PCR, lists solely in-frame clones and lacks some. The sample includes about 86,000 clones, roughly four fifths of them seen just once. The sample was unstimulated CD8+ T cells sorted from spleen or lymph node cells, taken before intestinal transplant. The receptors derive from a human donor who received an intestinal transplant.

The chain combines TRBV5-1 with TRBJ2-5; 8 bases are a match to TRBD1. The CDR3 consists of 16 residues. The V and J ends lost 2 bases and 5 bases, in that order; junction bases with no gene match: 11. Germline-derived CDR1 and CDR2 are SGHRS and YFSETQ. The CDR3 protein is CASSFHRDRPEETQYF. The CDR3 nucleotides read TGCGCCAGCAGCTTCCACCGGGACAGGCCAGAGGAGACCCAGTACTTC.

The CDR3 reads CASSPEGRNQPQHF. The CDR3 DNA is TGTGCCAGTAGTCCAGAGGGGCGCAATCAGCCCCAGCATTTT. This rearrangement joins TRBV19 to TRBJ1-5, with D perhaps TRBD1 (5 bases). Germline V lookup: CDR1 LNHDA, CDR2 SQIVND (reference sequence). The CDR3 sequence is 14 residues long. V dropped 5 bases and J dropped 2 bases, with 10 bases sitting between them.

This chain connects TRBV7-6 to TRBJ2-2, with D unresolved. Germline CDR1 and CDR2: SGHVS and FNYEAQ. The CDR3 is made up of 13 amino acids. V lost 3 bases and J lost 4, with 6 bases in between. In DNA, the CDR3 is TGTGCCAGCAGCTTTACGAGCACCGGGGAGCTGTTTTTT. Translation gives CASSFTSTGELFF.

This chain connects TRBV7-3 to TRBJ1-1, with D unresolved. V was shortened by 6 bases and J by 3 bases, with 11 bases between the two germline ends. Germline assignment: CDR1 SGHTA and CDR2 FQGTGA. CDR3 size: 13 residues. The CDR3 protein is CASREETYTEAFF. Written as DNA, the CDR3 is TGTGCCAGCAGGGAGGAGACTTACACTGAAGCTTTCTTT.

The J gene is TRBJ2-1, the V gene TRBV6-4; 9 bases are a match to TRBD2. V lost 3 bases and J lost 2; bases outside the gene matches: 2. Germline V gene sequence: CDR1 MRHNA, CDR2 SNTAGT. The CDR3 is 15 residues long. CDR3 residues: CASSEREGPYNEQFF. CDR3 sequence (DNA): TGTGCCAGCAGTGAGCGGGAGGGCCCCTACAATGAGCAGTTCTTC.

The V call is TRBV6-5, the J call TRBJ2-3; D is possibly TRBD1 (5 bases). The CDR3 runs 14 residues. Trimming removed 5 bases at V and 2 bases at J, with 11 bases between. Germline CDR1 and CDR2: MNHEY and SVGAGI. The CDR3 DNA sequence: TGTGCCAGCAGTCCCTCAGGGTACACAGATACGCAGTATTTT. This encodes CASSPSGYTDTQYF.

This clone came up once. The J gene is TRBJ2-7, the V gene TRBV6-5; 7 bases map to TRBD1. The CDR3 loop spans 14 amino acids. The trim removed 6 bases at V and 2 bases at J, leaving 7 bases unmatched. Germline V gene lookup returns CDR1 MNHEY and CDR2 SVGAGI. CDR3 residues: CASSLWGTAYEQYF. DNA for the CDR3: TGTGCCAGCAGCCTGTGGGGGACAGCCTACGAGCAGTACTTC.

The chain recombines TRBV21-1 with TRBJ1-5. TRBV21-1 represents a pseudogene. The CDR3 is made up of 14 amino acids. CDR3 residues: CASRIKGFFQPQHF. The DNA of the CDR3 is TGTGCCAGCAGAATCAAGGGATTTTTTCAGCCCCAGCATTTT.

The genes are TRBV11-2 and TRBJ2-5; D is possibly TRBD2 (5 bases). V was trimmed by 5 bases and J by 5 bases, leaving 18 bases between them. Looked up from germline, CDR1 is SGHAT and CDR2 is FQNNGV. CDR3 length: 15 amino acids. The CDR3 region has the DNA TGTGCCAGCAGCCCCCGTTGGGCGGGCCAGGAGACCCAGTACTTC. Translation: CASSPRWAGQETQYF.

The CDR3 region is CASSEYLGLAGENEQFF. DNA for the CDR3: TGTGCCAGCAGTGAATATCTGGGACTAGCGGGGGAGAATGAGCAGTTCTTC. This rearrangement joins TRBV25-1 to TRBJ2-1, with 14 bases aligning to TRBD2. The CDR3 spans 17 residues. Germline assignment: CDR1 MGHDK and CDR2 SYGVNS. The J segment lost 7 bases and the V segment lost 0 bases, leaving 5 bases of the junction unmatched.